This TCR beta chain was identified in a study of blood T cell repertoires in COVID-19. In terms of age and location, participants ranged from roughly 18 to 89 years and lived in about two dozen US areas. J lost 5 bases, V lost 6 bases, and 8 bases had no gene match. From germline, CDR1 is LNHDA and CDR2 SQIVND (reference sequence). The length of the CDR3 is 15 residues. Authors' methods: Reference gene primer amplification yielded estimated nucleated cell counts. Some clones are missing from TCRdb's copy, which holds only in-frame ones; the method was immunoSEQ multiplex PCR. V and J calls and clone size are as listed in that table; D and trimming were resolved from the DNA. The table shows about 250,000 clones, with about nine tenths occurring only once.

The rearrangement joins TRBV19 to TRBJ1-5; 9 bases are a match to TRBD1. The receptor comes from a woman aged 25 to 45 with acute COVID-19. The sequencing input was PBMCs or T cells enriched from blood (not recorded which). CDR3 bases: TGTGCCAGTAGGGGGGGACAGGGTTACTATCAGCCCCAGCATTTT. It translates to CASRGGQGYYQPQHF.